What follows are 18 T cell receptor beta chains derived from one specimen sequenced in a study of blood T cell repertoires in COVID-19. TCRdb's table, derived via immunoSEQ multiplex PCR, lists solely in-frame clones and lacks some. Here the sample spans 150,000 or so clones, around nine tenths being singletons. The sequenced sample was peripheral blood. Every receptor here comes from a human donor in a cohort sampled during active COVID-19.

The rearrangement links TRBV2 to TRBJ2-3; 7 bases match TRBD2. CDR3 length: 14 residues. Per germline, CDR1 SNHLY and CDR2 FYNNEI. V trimming: 7 bases; J trimming: 4 bases; junction bases outside the gene matches: 8. The CDR3 spells CASKMGGSADTQYF. CDR3 coding DNA: TGTGCCAGCAAGATGGGCGGGAGCGCAGATACGCAGTATTTT.

The V call is TRBV5-1, the J call TRBJ2-1; 12 bases are a match to TRBD1. The CDR3 sequence is 15 residues long. V was pared by 4 bases and J by 8 bases, with 7 bases of the junction left unmatched. Germline V gene lookup returns CDR1 SGHRS and CDR2 YFSETQ. Here the CDR3 reads CASSVRDRGQDEQFF. In nucleotides, the CDR3 is TGCGCCAGCAGCGTTCGGGACAGGGGGCAAGATGAGCAGTTCTTC.

The V gene is TRBV28, the J gene TRBJ2-3; TRBD2 matches at 8 bases. V was pared by 5 bases and J by 4 bases, with 5 bases of the junction left unmatched. This CDR3 region has 14 residues. Germline CDR1 MDHEN, CDR2 SYDVKM. The CDR3 nucleotides read TGTGCCAGCAGTATACGACTAGCGCCAGATACGCAGTATTTT. It encodes CASSIRLAPDTQYF. Variable domain in full (rest from reference TRBV28 and TRBJ2-3): DVKVTQSSRYLVKRTGEKVFLECVQDMDHENMFWYRQDPGLGLRLIYFSYDVKMKEKGDIPEGYSVSREKKERFSLILESASTNQTSMYLCASSIRLAPDTQYFGPGTRLTVL.

The chain carries TRBV5-6 and TRBJ1-2; possibly TRBD1 for D (5 bases). This CDR3 spans 14 amino acids. Germline assignment: CDR1 SGHDT and CDR2 YYEEEE. V lost 4 bases and J lost 6, with 16 bases in between. Here the CDR3 DNA reads TGTGCCAGCAGCCCCTCCGGGGGATGGAATGGCTACACCTTC. Its protein is CASSPSGGWNGYTF.

V is TRBV28 and J is TRBJ1-2, with 10 bases identical to TRBD1. From germline, CDR1 is MDHEN and CDR2 SYDVKM. The CDR3 runs 14 residues. J was trimmed by 3 bases and V by 4 bases; bases with no gene match: 2. CDR3 sequence: CASSYGQGDYGYTF. The CDR3 coding sequence is TGTGCCAGCAGTTACGGACAGGGGGACTATGGCTACACCTTC.

This clone showed up just once. The chain has TRBV6-2 or TRBV6-3 and TRBJ2-1; D ambiguous. V gave up 0 bases and J gave up 5 bases, with 14 bases separating them. Germline V lookup: CDR1 MNHEY, CDR2 SVGEGT. There are 16 residues in the CDR3. The CDR3 here is CASSYSSGGDHNEQFF. The CDR3 bases are TGTGCCAGCAGTTACTCTTCTGGCGGAGACCACAATGAGCAGTTCTTC.

This clone has a single count. The V and J genes are TRBV7-8 and TRBJ1-2, with unresolved D. The length of the CDR3 is 15 residues. Germline V gene data show CDR1 as SGHVS and CDR2 as FQNEAQ. Between the trimmed V and J ends, which lost 5 bases and 4 bases, there was a span of 17 bases. In nucleotides, the CDR3 is TGTGCCAGCAGCCCTGGGCCGTCGGTAGGCTATGGCTACACCTTC. As protein: CASSPGPSVGYGYTF.

The chain is built from TRBV28 and TRBJ2-1; 8 positions agree with TRBD1. The germline V gene has CDR1 MDHEN and CDR2 SYDVKM. This CDR3 is 13 amino acids long. V lost 5 bases to trimming and J lost 8 bases; unmatched junction nucleotides: 5. CDR3 in DNA: TGTGCCAGCAGTCGTGACAGGGGATATGAGCAGTTCTTC. It is translated as CASSRDRGYEQFF.

This chain joins TRBV6-1 and TRBJ2-3, with 8 bases identical to TRBD2. The CDR3 extends over 16 amino acids. The V segment lost 4 bases and the J segment 0 bases; nucleotides outside the gene matches: 6. Germline CDR1 reads MNHNS; CDR2 reads SASEGT. The CDR3 DNA reads TGTGCCAGCAGTGCGGTAGCGGGACCCAGCACAGATACGCAGTATTTT. It codes for CASSAVAGPSTDTQYF.

This chain uses TRBV19 with TRBJ2-5, with D possibly matching TRBD1 (6 bases). Trimming removed 5 bases from V and 1 base from J, with 14 bases in between. The CDR3 runs 15 residues. The germline gives CDR1 LNHDA, CDR2 SQIVND (reference sequence). The chain's CDR3 is CASSWQTGSQETQYF. The CDR3 DNA reads as TGTGCCAGTAGTTGGCAAACAGGGTCCCAAGAGACCCAGTACTTC.

V usage is TRBV30 and J usage is TRBJ1-1; D gene uncertain. Between the trimmed V and J ends, which lost 0 bases and 3 bases, there was a span of 8 bases. The CDR3 loop spans 13 amino acids. The germline V gene has CDR1 GTSNPN and CDR2 SVGIG (reference sequence). As DNA, the CDR3 is TGTGCCTGGAGTGTCGTGGTAGACACTGAAGCTTTCTTT. As protein: CAWSVVVDTEAFF.

The V gene is TRBV13, the J gene TRBJ2-7; TRBD1 matches 10 bases. Germline V CDR1 and CDR2: PRHDT, FYEKMQ (reference sequence). V lost 6 bases to trimming and J lost 6 bases; unmatched junction nucleotides: 5. This CDR3 has 13 amino acids. The CDR3 nucleotides read TGTGCCAGCAGAGCCGGGACAGGGGCCGAGCAGTACTTC. It translates to CASRAGTGAEQYF.

V usage is TRBV6-1 and J usage is TRBJ2-1; 12 bases agree with TRBD2. J lost 8 bases, V lost 5 bases, and 7 bases had no gene match. CDR1 is MNHNS and CDR2 is SASEGT in the germline V gene. This CDR3 region has 15 residues. CDR3 sequence: CASSSLAGGLDEQFF. CDR3 nucleotides: TGTGCCAGCAGTTCGCTAGCGGGAGGGCTTGATGAGCAGTTCTTC.

This clone appeared a few times. The CDR3 here is CASSPRGSGYEQYF. The CDR3 DNA sequence: TGTGCCAGCAGCCCACGGGGGTCGGGTTACGAGCAGTACTTC. The chain joins TRBV7-9 to TRBJ2-7; a possible D gene is TRBD2 (6 bases). Per the germline V gene, CDR1 is SEHNR and CDR2 is FQNEAQ (reference sequence). Trimming stripped 5 bases from V and 4 bases from J, with 15 bases between. The length of the CDR3 is 14 residues.

In DNA form, the CDR3 reads TGTGCCAGCAGCTTAGATTTACAAAGAAACACCATATATTTT. Translated, it gives CASSLDLQRNTIYF. The rearrangement joins TRBV11-2 to TRBJ1-3, with D hard to call. This CDR3 has 14 residues. From germline, CDR1 is SGHAT and CDR2 FQNNGV. Trimming took 0 bases from V and 5 from J, leaving 8 bases between them. The full variable domain, in which reference TRBV11-2 and TRBJ1-3 provide the parts outside the CDR3, is EAGVAQSPRYKIIEKRQSVAFWCNPISGHATLYWYQQILGQGPKLLIQFQNNGVVDDSQLPKDRFSAERLKGVDSTLKIQPAKLEDSAVYLCASSLDLQRNTIYFGEGSWLTVV.

The chain has TRBV5-1 and TRBJ2-1; 8 bases align to TRBD2. The CDR3 has 15 residues. CDR1 and CDR2 (germline): SGHRS, YFSETQ. V gave up 7 bases and J gave up 8 bases; unmatched junction bases: 14. The CDR3 here is CASAGSNAGGDEQFF. CDR3 DNA: TGCGCCAGCGCGGGCTCGAATGCGGGGGGCGATGAGCAGTTCTTC.

The table lists this clone with a few counts. The rearrangement uses TRBV11-2 and TRBJ2-7; TRBD1 agrees at 10 bases. The V gene end was trimmed by 7 bases and the J gene end by 1 base; junction bases not matched to a gene: 4. The CDR3 has 14 amino acids. Germline values: CDR1 SGHAT, CDR2 FQNNGV. Here the CDR3 DNA reads TGTGCCAGCAACCGGGACAGGGGATCCTACGAGCAGTACTTC. Its protein is CASNRDRGSYEQYF.

V and J are TRBV6-5 and TRBJ2-1, with TRBD1 matching 7 bases. V gave up 5 bases and J gave up 9 bases; unmatched junction bases: 4. Germline-derived CDR1 and CDR2 are MNHEY and SVGAGI. The CDR3 runs 12 residues. CDR3: CASSRGLGEQFF. CDR3 nucleotides: TGTGCCAGCAGTAGGGGGCTGGGTGAGCAGTTCTTC.